The 24 T cell receptor beta chains listed next were all sequenced from one sample in a study of fetal regulatory T cell absence and autoimmunity listed by TCRdb under 2017. The library was obtained by the immunoSEQ multiplex PCR assay. Sourced from immuneACCESS, this table was stored by TCRdb with only in-frame sequences that have V and J called. A share of the clones is absent; for the studies checked, an unresolved V gene accounts for under half, and the remainder has no known explanation. In this sample the table shows about 46,000 clones, about 86% of which occur a single time. The ten top clones hold less than 0.5% of the sample. Sequences were obtained from cord blood. The source is a newborn boy with IPEX syndrome.

This chain uses TRBV7-2 with TRBJ1-2; 10 bases align to TRBD1. The CDR3 is 17 amino acids. The germline gives CDR1 SGHTA, CDR2 FQGNSA. With V trimmed by 5 bases and J by 2 bases, 11 bases remained unmatched. CDR3 region: CASSESGTGAPNYGYTF. As DNA, the CDR3 is TGTGCCAGCAGCGAATCCGGGACAGGGGCCCCAAACTATGGCTACACCTTC.

CDR3 nucleotides: TGTGCCAGCAGTGGGAGACCTCAGGGGGCGCTTGATGGCTACACCTTC. Protein sequence: CASSGRPQGALDGYTF. The V gene is TRBV6-1, the J gene TRBJ1-2, with 8 bases aligning to TRBD1. Unmatched junction bases numbered 13, after V lost 4 bases and J lost 6 bases. The V gene's germline CDR1 is MNHNS and CDR2 SASEGT. This CDR3 region has 16 residues.

The chain couples TRBV19 to TRBJ2-2; D possibly matches TRBD1 or TRBD2 (6 bases each). From germline, CDR1 is LNHDA and CDR2 SQIVND (reference sequence). Trimming stripped 3 bases from V and 4 bases from J, with 9 bases between. The CDR3 totals 14 residues. The CDR3 region is CASSIPGATGELFF. The CDR3 DNA follows: TGTGCCAGTAGTATCCCGGGGGCCACCGGGGAGCTGTTTTTT.

The chain recombines TRBV7-2 with TRBJ1-6; maybe TRBD1 (6 bases). The V gene's germline CDR1 is SGHTA and CDR2 FQGNSA. V was clipped by 1 base and J by 8 bases, with 12 bases between them. This CDR3 has 15 residues. Here the CDR3 DNA reads TGTGCCAGCAGCTTAGATCCCAGGGGTGATTCACCCCTCCACTTT. Encoded protein: CASSLDPRGDSPLHF.

This clone was detected once. V is TRBV4-1 and J is TRBJ2-7, with D tentatively TRBD1 (6 bases). Per germline, CDR1 MGHRA and CDR2 YSYEKL. This CDR3 has 14 residues. V was trimmed by 1 base and J by 3 bases, leaving 10 bases between them. CDR3 nucleotide sequence: TGCGCCAGCAGCCAAGTCCCGACAGGCTACGAGCAGTACTTC. It codes for CASSQVPTGYEQYF.

This rearrangement joins TRBV5-6 to TRBJ2-7; 13 nucleotides match TRBD2. The V segment lost 3 bases and the J segment 4 bases; nucleotides outside the gene matches: 4. The V gene's germline CDR1 is SGHDT and CDR2 YYEEEE. The length of the CDR3 is 15 residues. The CDR3: CASSSGGLAGYEQYF. CDR3 sequence (DNA): TGTGCCAGCAGCTCGGGGGGACTAGCGGGGTACGAGCAGTACTTC.

This clone occurred a few times. The V call is TRBV2, the J call TRBJ1-5; no clear D gene. The CDR3 spans 13 residues. The ends were cut back, 9 bases at V and 6 bases at J, with 15 bases in the middle. Germline V lookup: CDR1 SNHLY, CDR2 FYNNEI. The CDR3 DNA sequence: TGTGCCAGTACCGGGTTAGCCGCTCAGCCCCAGCATTTT. It codes for CASTGLAAQPQHF.

DNA for the CDR3: TGTGCCAGCAGTCACAGCGGGGCAAGCACAGATACGCAGTATTTT. This translates into CASSHSGASTDTQYF. The chain couples TRBV27 to TRBJ2-3; 7 nucleotides match TRBD2. Germline V lookup: CDR1 MNHEY, CDR2 SMNVEV (reference sequence). Trimming cost V 5 bases and J 0 bases; bases outside gene matches: 5. This CDR3 is built from 15 residues.

The genes are TRBV7-8 and TRBJ1-3; unclear D gene. CDR1 SGHVS and CDR2 FQNEAQ come from the germline V gene. The CDR3 extends over 15 amino acids. Deletions cut 2 bases from V and 3 bases from J, with 11 bases between. CDR3 DNA: TGTGCCAGCAGCTTACGCCGAGATTATGGAAACACCATATATTTT. Protein product: CASSLRRDYGNTIYF.

V gene TRBV5-1 combines with J gene TRBJ2-3; tentatively, D is TRBD1 (6 bases). CDR3 size: 14 residues. CDR1 is SGHRS and CDR2 is YFSETQ in the germline V gene. Between the trimmed V and J ends, which lost 6 bases and 4 bases, there was a span of 15 bases. The CDR3 region is CASNSNRVSDTQYF. The CDR3 DNA reads TGCGCCAGCAACAGCAACAGGGTTTCAGATACGCAGTATTTT.

This clone appeared once. J is TRBJ2-7 and V is TRBV6-1, with D perhaps matching TRBD2 (6 bases). The CDR3 spans 13 residues. The germline V gene has CDR1 MNHNS and CDR2 SASEGT. The V and J ends lost 11 bases and 6 bases respectively, with 20 bases between them. Here the CDR3 DNA reads TGTGCCGCCCGGGGAGCGGGTCCAGGCGAGCAGTACTTC. Protein sequence: CAARGAGPGEQYF.

V usage is TRBV15 and J usage is TRBJ2-7; D remains ambiguous. V was cut by 0 bases and J by 5 bases, with 11 bases left in between. CDR3 length: 14 amino acids. CDR1 and CDR2 (germline): LNHNV, YYDKDF (reference sequence). The CDR3 DNA sequence: TGTGCCACCAGCAGAGATCCTCTCAAGGACGAGCAGTACTTC. Translation gives CATSRDPLKDEQYF. Variable domain in full (rest from reference TRBV15 and TRBJ2-7): DAMVIQNPRYQVTQFGKPVTLSCSQTLNHNVMYWYQQKSSQAPKLLFHYYDKDFNNEADTPDNFQSRRPNTSFCFLDIRSPGLGDTAMYLCATSRDPLKDEQYFGPGTRLTVT.

The chain couples TRBV14 to TRBJ1-6, with D possibly TRBD1 on 5 matching bases. Trimming shortened V by 0 bases and J by 6 bases, and 21 bases separated the two germline ends. Germline V gene sequence: CDR1 SGHDN, CDR2 FVKESK. The CDR3 covers 19 residues. The CDR3 DNA is TGTGCCAGCAGCCAAGATCCTGACAGCCCAAGATACCCTAATTCACCCCTCCACTTT. As protein: CASSQDPDSPRYPNSPLHF.

CDR3 DNA: TGTGCCAGCAGGCCGACAGGGAACACTGAAGCTTTCTTT. This sequence encodes CASRPTGNTEAFF. The V gene is TRBV6-6, the J gene TRBJ1-1; perhaps TRBD1 as D (6 bases). The CDR3 length is 13 residues. Trimming cost V 6 bases and J 1 base, with 9 bases left between them. Germline lookup yields CDR1 MNHNY and CDR2 SVGAGI (reference sequence).

The chain recombines TRBV5-5 with TRBJ2-2; D remains unclear. This CDR3 spans 14 amino acids. CDR1 SGHKS and CDR2 YYEKEE come from the germline V gene (reference sequence). Trimming took off 6 bases at V and 5 bases at J, with 14 bases between the two ends. This CDR3 is CASNSLRTTGELFF. The CDR3 nucleotides read TGTGCCAGCAACTCCCTCCGGACGACCGGGGAGCTGTTTTTT.

This clone turned up a few times. The J gene is TRBJ1-6, the V gene TRBV18; TRBD1 matches at 7 bases. This CDR3 is 13 amino acids long. With 6 bases clipped from V and 12 bases from J, the junction kept 8 bases outside the gene matches. Germline assignment: CDR1 KGHSH and CDR2 LQKENI. In DNA form, the CDR3 reads TGTGCCAGCTCTGTAACAGGGGAAGGACCCCTCCACTTT. Amino acids: CASSVTGEGPLHF.

The chain couples TRBV5-6 to TRBJ2-1, with 13 nucleotides matching TRBD2. V lost 1 base to trimming and J lost 2 bases; unmatched junction nucleotides: 0. Germline assignment: CDR1 SGHDT and CDR2 YYEEEE. The CDR3 is made up of 16 amino acids. Here the CDR3 DNA reads TGTGCCAGCAGCTTGACTAGCGGGGGGGCCTACAATGAGCAGTTCTTC. Encoded protein: CASSLTSGGAYNEQFF.

V and J are TRBV10-3 and TRBJ2-7; 8 positions match TRBD1. The germline V gene has CDR1 ENHRY and CDR2 SYGVKD. The CDR3 runs to 15 residues. V trimming: 8 bases; J trimming: 3 bases; junction bases outside the gene matches: 12. The chain's CDR3 is CAIFGQEGQVYEQYF. In nucleotides, the CDR3 is TGTGCCATCTTCGGGCAGGAGGGACAGGTCTACGAGCAGTACTTC.

The rearrangement joins TRBV6-6 to TRBJ2-7, with a tentative D call TRBD1 (5 bases). The ends were cut back, 4 bases at V and 1 base at J, with 14 bases in the middle. The CDR3 is made up of 15 amino acids. Germline V CDR1 and CDR2: MNHNY, SVGAGI (reference sequence). The CDR3 DNA reads TGTGCCAGCAGTTTCGGTGGCAGGGAATCCTACGAGCAGTACTTC. Translated: CASSFGGRESYEQYF.

On this clone itself: Other nucleotide sequences from this sample produce the same CDR3. The chain joins TRBV7-9 to TRBJ2-3; 10 positions agree with TRBD2. Germline CDR1 is SEHNR and CDR2 is FQNEAQ (reference sequence). Unmatched junction bases numbered 1, after V lost 3 bases and J lost 1 base. This CDR3 contains 15 residues. CDR3 bases: TGTGCCAGCAGCTTGGGGACTAGCGGCACAGATACGCAGTATTTT. It translates to CASSLGTSGTDTQYF.

V and J are TRBV29-1 and TRBJ2-5; D ambiguous. V was pared by 1 base and J by 2 bases, with 11 bases between. The CDR3 consists of 14 residues. Germline CDR1 is SQVTM and CDR2 is ANQGSEA. As DNA, the CDR3 is TGCAGCGTTGAAGTACGCGGCAGACAAGAGACCCAGTACTTC. Its protein product is CSVEVRGRQETQYF.

The rearrangement links TRBV5-4 to TRBJ2-3; 7 bases are a match to TRBD1. The CDR3 totals 16 residues. V trimming: 0 bases; J trimming: 3 bases; junction bases outside the gene matches: 7. The germline CDR1 and CDR2 sequences are SGHNT and YYREEE (reference sequence). CDR3 in amino acids: CASSLGQGVRTDTQYF. In DNA, the CDR3 is TGTGCCAGCAGCTTGGGGCAGGGGGTAAGAACAGATACGCAGTATTTT. Combining the CDR3 with reference TRBV5-4 and TRBJ2-3 gives the whole variable domain ETGVTQSPTHLIKTRGQQVTLRCSSQSGHNTVSWYQQALGQGPQFIFQYYREEENGRGNFPPRFSGLQFPNYSSELNVNALELDDSALYLCASSLGQGVRTDTQYFGPGTRLTVL.

The gene calls are TRBV25-1 and TRBJ2-5; 12 bases align to TRBD2. V lost 7 bases to trimming and J lost 5 bases; unmatched junction nucleotides: 8. The length of the CDR3 is 15 residues. CDR1 and CDR2 from the germline V gene are MGHDK and SYGVNS. This CDR3 reads CASKPGLAGSETQYF. The CDR3 nucleotides read TGTGCCAGCAAACCGGGACTAGCGGGTTCGGAGACCCAGTACTTC. Combining the CDR3 with reference TRBV25-1 and TRBJ2-5 gives the whole variable domain EADIYQTPRYLVIGTGKKITLECSQTMGHDKMYWYQQDPGMELHLIHYSYGVNSTEKGDLSSESTVSRIRTEHFPLTLESARPSHTSQYLCASKPGLAGSETQYFGPGTRLLVL.

This chain connects TRBV11-2 to TRBJ2-7; 8 bases line up with TRBD1. Trimming removed 4 bases from V and 0 bases from J; junction bases left unmatched: 5. The CDR3 totals 15 residues. CDR1 and CDR2 from the germline V gene are SGHAT and FQNNGV. DNA of the CDR3: TGTGCCAGCAGCTCTCGGACAGGGCCCTCCTACGAGCAGTACTTC. This sequence encodes CASSSRTGPSYEQYF.